Each of the 9 T cell receptor beta chains below was sequenced from the same sample in a study of blood T cell repertoires in COVID-19. This table comes from immunoSEQ multiplex PCR, and its TCRdb copy is limited to in-frame clones, with some not included. The sample includes about 250,000 clones, around 82% seen only once; the top ten take about 9%. The sample taken for sequencing was peripheral blood. These receptors all come from a man aged 35 to 55 with active or convalescent COVID-19.

This clone has more than one count but fewer than ten. This chain uses TRBV3-1 (or the pseudogene TRBV3-2) with TRBJ1-2, with TRBD1 as a possible D gene (5 bases). CDR3 size: 15 residues. Germline assignment: CDR1 LGHDT and CDR2 YNNKEL (reference sequence). Trimming left V 7 bases short and J 4 bases short, with 19 bases between. CDR3 bases: TGTGCCAGCACCCTCGAACGGGGGGGGAGCTATGGCTACACCTTC. It yields the protein CASTLERGGSYGYTF.

The chain uses TRBV30 and TRBJ2-3; TRBD2 agrees at 8 bases. The CDR3 consists of 18 residues. Germline V gene data show CDR1 as GTSNPN and CDR2 as SVGIG (reference sequence). With 3 bases clipped from V and 1 base from J, the junction kept 15 bases outside the gene matches. In nucleotides, the CDR3 is TGTGCCTGGAGCCCCACTAGCGGATCAAGAGGGGGCACAGATACGCAGTATTTT. Translated: CAWSPTSGSRGGTDTQYF.

The rearrangement links TRBV19 to TRBJ2-2; D is perhaps TRBD1 (6 bases). The germline V and J ends were trimmed by 5 bases and 0 bases, with 10 bases remaining between them. Germline assignment: CDR1 LNHDA and CDR2 SQIVND (reference sequence). The CDR3 consists of 15 residues. The chain's CDR3 is CASSLQGANTGELFF. CDR3 bases: TGTGCCAGTAGTTTACAGGGTGCGAACACCGGGGAGCTGTTTTTT.

V usage is TRBV9 and J usage is TRBJ1-5; no clear D. The germline V and J ends were trimmed by 0 bases and 2 bases, with 6 bases remaining between them. Germline values: CDR1 SGDLS, CDR2 YYNGEE. This CDR3 spans 14 amino acids. The CDR3 DNA follows: TGTGCCAGCAGCGTAGGAGGAGGCAATCAGCCCCAGCATTTT. Protein: CASSVGGGNQPQHF.

The V gene is TRBV28, the J gene TRBJ1-2; a weak D match, TRBD1 (5 bases). The CDR3 is made up of 13 amino acids. From germline, CDR1 is MDHEN and CDR2 SYDVKM. Trimming shortened V by 4 bases and J by 4 bases, and 10 bases separated the two germline ends. The CDR3 loop reads CASSSGGTYGYTF. The DNA of the CDR3 is TGTGCCAGCAGTTCCGGAGGGACCTATGGCTACACCTTC.

This sequence joins TRBV18 and TRBJ1-3; 9 bases map to TRBD1. Germline CDR1 reads KGHSH; CDR2 reads LQKENI. The CDR3 runs to 13 residues. J was trimmed by 7 bases and V by 3 bases; bases with no gene match: 1. CDR3 residues: CASSPGQGNTIYF. DNA of the CDR3: TGTGCCAGCTCACCTGGACAGGGGAACACCATATATTTT.

The V gene is TRBV5-1, the J gene TRBJ2-3, with TRBD2 identical over 8 bases. Trimming removed 1 base from V and 1 base from J; junction bases left unmatched: 2. CDR3 length equals 15 residues. Germline CDR1 reads SGHRS; CDR2 reads YFSETQ. This chain's CDR3 is CASSLMTSGTDTQYF. The CDR3 DNA is TGCGCCAGCAGCTTGATGACTAGCGGCACAGATACGCAGTATTTT.

The rearrangement uses TRBV6-1 and TRBJ2-3; 12 bases line up with TRBD2. Germline CDR1 and CDR2: MNHNS and SASEGT. The trim removed 3 bases at V and 1 base at J, leaving 2 bases unmatched. This CDR3 comprises 16 residues. Written as DNA, the CDR3 is TGTGCCAGCAGTGAGACTAGCGGGAGTGGCACAGATACGCAGTATTTT. Amino acid sequence: CASSETSGSGTDTQYF.

The genes are TRBV7-2 and TRBJ2-2, with TRBD2 identical over 10 bases. CDR3 length: 18 amino acids. The V segment lost 2 bases and the J segment 1 base; nucleotides outside the gene matches: 7. Germline V gene sequence: CDR1 SGHTA, CDR2 FQGNSA. Here the CDR3 reads CASSLRFVAGGNTGELFF. The CDR3 DNA follows: TGTGCCAGCAGCTTAAGATTCGTAGCGGGGGGGAACACCGGGGAGCTGTTTTTT.